The present TCR beta chain was sequenced within a study of cytomegalovirus exposure and HLA in healthy donors (dated by TCRdb to between 2016 and 2019). General notes on the study: An earlier analysis of approximately 590 of the donors reported roughly 270 Gb of sequence data and some 100 million unique TCR beta sequences from some 180 million T cells. An early release that covered fewer than 800 HLA-typed donors contained 300 to 350 gigabases of sequencing data and 70 million to 100 million unique TCR sequences. Among the roughly 400 genotyped donors, 75% to 90% belonged to the genetic ancestry cluster associated with self-reported Caucasian donors. The study was designed to test whether signatures of past pathogen exposure could be identified by cataloging public T cell receptors. The study profiled the T cell repertoires of hundreds of subjects by immunosequencing and related them to cytomegalovirus serostatus. A separate validation cohort of approximately 120 different subjects was used in addition to the approximately 700-subject first cohort. High-throughput TCR immunosequencing, statistical association of individual TCRs with disease status, and machine learning were combined to predict cytomegalovirus infection status. A later analysis re-examined previously published TCR beta repertoires from several hundred donors and added high-resolution HLA genotyping to investigate patterns of TCR occurrence. Rather than drawing on any new phenotypic data, the later analysis identified candidate immune exposures from TCR beta sequences and the way those sequences occurred across donors. An earlier analysis of some 500 of the donors used high-throughput TCR beta sequencing to judge whether each TCR beta V gene segment behaved as functional or pseudogenic. Donor age, sex, ethnicity and CMV serostatus were compiled alongside the repertoire data. A later genetic analysis used genome-wide SNP genotypes for about three fifths of the 666 donors, treating that subset as a discovery cohort. All discovery cohort repertoires had been generated using a single sequencing platform. HLA typing included class I and class II loci at four-digit resolution. The number of donors typed differed by locus, with 629-630 for A, B, C, DRB1 and DQB1, about 500 for DQA1, some 570 for DPA1, and approximately 470 for DPB1. Roughly 5 DR-DQ haplotypes were handled as single units for association and clustering because linkage in the cohort was strong. On average, about 240,000 unique TCR beta nucleotide sequences were sequenced per donor among some 420 genotyped donors of the cohort, with 15% to 20% of those sequences being non-productive. What the study reported, not specific to this receptor: Linkage disequilibrium might explain the correlated functional status among segregating V segments, but an unknown experimental factor could not be ruled out. Because counts were too low, about 17 rarely observed V segments, including chromosome 9 orphons, were excluded from the earlier analysis of fewer than 650 of the donors. A later analysis reported that several top co-occurrence clusters appeared linked to parvovirus B19, influenza, CMV and Epstein-Barr virus. Compared with the approximately 600-donor mean, donors in an Asian-associated ancestry cluster had fewer N-insertions in productive TCRs, according to a later genetic analysis. A later analysis found that most CMV-associated TCR beta chains appeared HLA-restricted, with HLA associations seemingly driven largely by CMV exposure. Roughly uniform sequencing depth across donors was assumed in presence/absence analyses, although this assumption may not hold. A later analysis associated about 17,000 TCR beta sequences with specific HLA alleles at a false discovery rate of 0.05. In a later analysis, HLA-associated TCR beta chains were found to be more clonally expanded and to have lower generation probabilities than equally common non-associated chains. The study gave a list of roughly 150 TCR beta chains associated with cytomegalovirus. Because the 87-base-pair reads could not distinguish some IMGT-functional V segments, including TRBV6-2 and TRBV6-3, those segments were excluded. Most TCR sequences were observed very rarely across donors, whereas some public TCRs were present in many individuals. A further reported finding was that TCR beta sequences accurately predicted the HLA-A and HLA-B alleles for most subjects in the first cohort. Because HLA typing was unavailable for some donors at each locus, only the typed subset was used in association tests. The only immune exposure information available for the cohort was CMV serostatus. In a later analysis, the rate of TCR association differed among HLA loci, with DRB1 alleles having the most associated TCRs and HLA-C alleles having the fewest. The sequencing pipeline was judged likely to have produced a cluster of highly shared sequence variants as a technical artifact. In an earlier analysis of 587 of the donors, most TCR beta V segments were observed in productive rearrangements about 90% or about 30% of the time, broadly matching IMGT annotations. This cohort had only TCR beta chains sequenced, and the lack of alpha or paired-chain data limited which features could be detected. Cytomegalovirus status was reported to be diagnosed by the classifier with high specificity and sensitivity in both the original and validation cohorts. The authors suggested that the approach could potentially be generalized to other disease states and immunological phenotypes. Three of the identified cytomegalovirus-associated TCR beta chains were confirmed in vitro to be specific for cytomegalovirus antigens. Assigning TCR associations to individual alleles was difficult when HLA alleles, especially DR and DQ, strongly co-occurred. An association between a missense DCLRE1C variant and V-gene and J-gene trimming of TCR beta chains was found in a later genetic analysis and replicated in an independent cohort.

In total, roughly 670 healthy bone marrow donors made up the cohort. At the time of sampling, every cohort member was nominally healthy, though immune exposures that went unrecorded were likely present. The donor tested CMV seropositive and was one of the 289 seropositive cohort members. Each donor provided a peripheral blood sample, and peripheral blood mononuclear cells were used for TCR beta sequencing. The Qiagen DNeasy Blood Extraction Kit was used to extract genomic DNA from the blood cell samples. From the germline V gene, CDR1 is SQVTM and CDR2 is ANQGSEA. Compared with germline, V lacks 1 base and J lacks 3 bases; bases without a gene match: 4. The CDR3 spans 15 residues, from the cysteine through the phenylalanine. The CDR3 DNA has 45 bases and is translated from base 1. The library relied on the immunoSEQ multiplex PCR assay. The multiplex PCR relied on a mix of 60 forward primers for TCR Vbeta segments and 13 reverse primers for TCR Jbeta segments. A multiplex PCR assay on genomic DNA amplified the CDR3 region of rearranged TCR beta genes. The Illumina HiSeq System was used to sequence the amplified TCR beta libraries as 87-base-pair reads. From the authors' description of their analysis: A later analysis tallied roughly 78 million unique TCR beta chains across the 550 to 850 repertoires, and about 10 million of those chains were shared by two or more donors. To remove PCR and sequencing errors, raw reads were error-corrected and collapsed into unique sequences using a nearest-neighbor algorithm that merged closely related sequences. CDR3 sequences were aligned to IMGT reference sequences to assign V, D and J gene segments. Each retained sequence needed at least a six-nucleotide match to both a V gene segment and a J gene segment. Rearrangements were classified as productive when the CDR3 lacked stop codons and remained in frame with V and J, and all other rearrangements were classified as non-productive. CDR3 was defined by IMGT convention, running from the second conserved V-encoded cysteine to the conserved J-encoded phenylalanine. Sequences without an unambiguous match to a single V gene segment were excluded from the earlier analysis of several hundred of the donors. An earlier analysis of under 750 of the donors called V segments functional above 56.7% productive rearrangements and segregating when the between-donor standard deviation exceeded 5%. A statistical classification framework was built for diagnosing cytomegalovirus status from the catalog of TCR beta chain sequences. In a later analysis, V and J genes were assigned by comparing TCR nucleotide sequences against IMGT/GENE-DB human TR gene sequences. The TCRdist pipeline was used in a later analysis to assign CDR3 sequences and most-parsimonious VDJ recombination scenarios. In a later analysis, each TCR beta chain was defined by its CDR3 amino acid sequence together with its V-gene family, and reads lacking a unique V-gene family were excluded. To address suspected cross-contamination and a sequencing artifact, a later analysis removed over 500 highly shared, low-generation-probability nucleotide sequences. For each public chain, a later analysis derived a clonal expansion index from normalized ranks of inferred template counts within each repertoire. In a later analysis, generation probabilities were computed using a VDJ recombination model fitted to out-of-frame rearrangements, and the results were checked against IGoR. A later analysis scored TCR-TCR, TCR-HLA and TCR-CMV co-occurrence with hypergeometric tests, applying a repertoire-size bias correction to TCR pairs. To estimate false discovery rates, a later analysis permuted the HLA or CMV assignments 20 times. In a later analysis, co-occurring TCRs were grouped using DBSCAN, with TCRdist sequence similarity added in when clustering inside HLA-allele-positive subsets. For co-occurrence clustering, repertoires with fewer than 30,000 or more than 120,000 public chains were excluded, along with 4 to 6 repertoires with anomalous nucleotide sharing. TCRdb re-hosts the immuneACCESS table, in-frame sequences only. Its copies lack some clones; in the studies checked, an unresolved V gene accounts for under half of them, and the cause for the rest is not known. From that table come the V and J calls and clone size; the DNA was used to work out D and trimming. This sample comprises about 200,000 clones, around 83% of them detected only once. 1.7% of the sample is taken by the ten largest.

Worth noting for this clone: This clone's antigen is unknown. The sample holds no much larger clone one base away, and base qualities are not on file.

The sequenced material came from PBMCs. The chain couples TRBV29-1 to TRBJ1-4; the central 8 bases match TRBD1. This TCR came from a man aged 40-50 years in good health and CMV-seropositive. The nucleotide sequence is TGCAGCGTTGAAGGGACAGGGAGATCTAATGAAAAACTGTTTTTT. This yields the protein CSVEGTGRSNEKLFF.